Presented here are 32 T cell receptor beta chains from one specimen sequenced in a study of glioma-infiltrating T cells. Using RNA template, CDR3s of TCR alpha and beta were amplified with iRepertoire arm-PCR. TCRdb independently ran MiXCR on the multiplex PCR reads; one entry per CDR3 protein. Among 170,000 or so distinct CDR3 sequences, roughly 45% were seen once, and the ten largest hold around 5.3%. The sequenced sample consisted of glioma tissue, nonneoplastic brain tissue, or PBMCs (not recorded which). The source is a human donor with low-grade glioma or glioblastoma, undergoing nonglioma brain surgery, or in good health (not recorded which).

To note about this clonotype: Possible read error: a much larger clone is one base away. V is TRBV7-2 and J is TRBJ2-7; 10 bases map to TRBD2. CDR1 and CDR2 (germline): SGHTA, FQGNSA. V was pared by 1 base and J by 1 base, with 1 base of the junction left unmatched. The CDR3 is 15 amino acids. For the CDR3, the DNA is TGTGCCAGCAGCTTAGTTAGCGGGAGGTCCTACGAGCAGTACTTC. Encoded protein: CASSLVSGRSYEQYF.

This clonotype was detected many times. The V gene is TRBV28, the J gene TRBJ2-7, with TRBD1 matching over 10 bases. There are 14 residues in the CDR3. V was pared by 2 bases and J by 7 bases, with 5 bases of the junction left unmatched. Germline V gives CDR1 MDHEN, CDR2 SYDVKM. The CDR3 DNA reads TGTGCCAGCAGTTTACATAGGACAGGGGGGGAGCAGTACTTC. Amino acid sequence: CASSLHRTGGEQYF.

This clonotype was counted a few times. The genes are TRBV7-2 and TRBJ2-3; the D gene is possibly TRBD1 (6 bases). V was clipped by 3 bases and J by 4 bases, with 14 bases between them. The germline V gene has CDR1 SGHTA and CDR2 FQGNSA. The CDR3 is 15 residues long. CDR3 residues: CASSFRDISPDTQYF. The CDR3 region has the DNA TGTGCCAGCAGCTTCCGGGACATCTCACCAGATACGCAGTATTTT. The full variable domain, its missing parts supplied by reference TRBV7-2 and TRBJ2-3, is GAGVSQSPSNKVTEKGKDVELRCDPISGHTALYWYRQSLGQGLEFLIYFQGNSAPDKSGLPSDRFSAERTGGSVSTLTIQRTQQEDSAVYLCASSFRDISPDTQYFGPGTRLTVL.

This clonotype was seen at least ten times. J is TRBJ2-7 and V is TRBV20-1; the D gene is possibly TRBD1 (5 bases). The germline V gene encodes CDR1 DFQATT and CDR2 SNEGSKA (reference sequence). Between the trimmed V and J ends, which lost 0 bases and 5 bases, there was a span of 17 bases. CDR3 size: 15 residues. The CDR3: CSARDRWQGKNEQYF. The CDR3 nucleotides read TGCAGTGCTAGAGATCGATGGCAGGGTAAGAACGAGCAGTACTTC.

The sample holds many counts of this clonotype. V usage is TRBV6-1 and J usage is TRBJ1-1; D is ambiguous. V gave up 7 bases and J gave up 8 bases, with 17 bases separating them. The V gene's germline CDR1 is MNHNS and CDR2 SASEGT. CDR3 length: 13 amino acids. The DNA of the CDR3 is TGTGCCAGCACCCCCAGTGACCCCAGCGAAGCTTTCTTT. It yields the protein CASTPSDPSEAFF.

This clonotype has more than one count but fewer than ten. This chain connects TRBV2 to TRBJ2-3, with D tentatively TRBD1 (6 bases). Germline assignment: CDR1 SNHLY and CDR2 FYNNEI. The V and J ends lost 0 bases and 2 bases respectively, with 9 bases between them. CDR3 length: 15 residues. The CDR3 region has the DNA TGTGCCAGCAGTGAAGCACAGGGCTACACAGATACGCAGTATTTT. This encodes CASSEAQGYTDTQYF.

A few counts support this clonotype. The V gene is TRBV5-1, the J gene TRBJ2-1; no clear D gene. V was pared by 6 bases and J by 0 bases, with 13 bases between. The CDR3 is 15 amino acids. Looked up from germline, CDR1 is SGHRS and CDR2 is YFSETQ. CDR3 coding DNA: TGCGCCAGCACCCCTGATGGCAGCTCCTACAATGAGCAGTTCTTC. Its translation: CASTPDGSSYNEQFF.

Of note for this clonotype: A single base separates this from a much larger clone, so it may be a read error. The CDR3 coding sequence is TGTGCCAGCAGCTTAACGACCCCCCCCGGTCAGCCCAAGCATTTT. This sequence encodes CASSLTTPPGQPKHF. The chain couples TRBV7-2 to TRBJ1-5, with D unresolved. The CDR3 is 15 amino acids. Germline CDR1 SGHTA, CDR2 FQGNSA.

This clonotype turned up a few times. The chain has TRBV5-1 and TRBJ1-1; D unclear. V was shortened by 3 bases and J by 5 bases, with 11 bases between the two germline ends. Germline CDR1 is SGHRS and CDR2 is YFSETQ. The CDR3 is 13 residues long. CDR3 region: CASSSGKRTEAFF. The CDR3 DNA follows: TGCGCCAGCAGCTCGGGAAAGCGGACTGAAGCTTTCTTT.

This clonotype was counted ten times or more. CDR3 DNA: TGTGCCAGCAGGAGCTCCTACAATGAGCAGTTCTTC. This sequence encodes CASRSSYNEQFF. The chain combines TRBV28 with TRBJ2-1, with unresolved D. The ends were cut back, 6 bases at V and 0 bases at J, with 3 bases in the middle. CDR3 length equals 12 residues. Looked up from germline, CDR1 is MDHEN and CDR2 is SYDVKM.

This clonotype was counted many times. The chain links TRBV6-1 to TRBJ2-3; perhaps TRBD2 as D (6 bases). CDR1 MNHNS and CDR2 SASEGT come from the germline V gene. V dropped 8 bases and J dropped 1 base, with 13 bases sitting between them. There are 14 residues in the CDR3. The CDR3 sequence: CASSLVAGTDTQYF. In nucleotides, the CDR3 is TGTGCCAGCTCGTTGGTAGCGGGCACAGATACGCAGTATTTT.

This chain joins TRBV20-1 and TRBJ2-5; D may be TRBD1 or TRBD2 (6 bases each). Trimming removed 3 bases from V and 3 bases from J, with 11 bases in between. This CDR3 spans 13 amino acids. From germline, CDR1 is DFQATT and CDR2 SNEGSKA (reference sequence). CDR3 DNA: TGCAGTGCTAGCGGGGGCCTTGAAGAGACCCAGTACTTC. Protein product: CSASGGLEETQYF.

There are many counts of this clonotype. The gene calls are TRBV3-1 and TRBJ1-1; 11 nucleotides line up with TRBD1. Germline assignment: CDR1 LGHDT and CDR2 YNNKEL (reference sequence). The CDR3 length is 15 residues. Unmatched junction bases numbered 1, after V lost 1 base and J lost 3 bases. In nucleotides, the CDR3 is TGTGCCAGCAGCCAAGGGGACAGGGGGTACACTGAAGCTTTCTTT. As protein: CASSQGDRGYTEAFF.

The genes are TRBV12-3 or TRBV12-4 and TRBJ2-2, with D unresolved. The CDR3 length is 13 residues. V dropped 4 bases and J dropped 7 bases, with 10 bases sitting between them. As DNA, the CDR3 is TGTGCCAGCAGTTCCGTAGTGGGCGGGGAGCTGTTTTTT. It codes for CASSSVVGGELFF.

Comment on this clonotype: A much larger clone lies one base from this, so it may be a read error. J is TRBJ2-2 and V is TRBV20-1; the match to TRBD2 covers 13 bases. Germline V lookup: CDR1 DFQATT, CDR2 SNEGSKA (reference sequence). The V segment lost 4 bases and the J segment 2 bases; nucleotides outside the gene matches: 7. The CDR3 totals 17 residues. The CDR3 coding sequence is TGCAGTGCTACACTACTAGCGGGAGGGGACAACACCGGGGAGCTGTTTTTT. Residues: CSATLLAGGDNTGELFF.

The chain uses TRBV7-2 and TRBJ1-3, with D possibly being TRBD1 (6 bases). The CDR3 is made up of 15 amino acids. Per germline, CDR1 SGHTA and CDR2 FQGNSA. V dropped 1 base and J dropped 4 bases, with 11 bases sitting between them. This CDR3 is CASSLVGAAGNTIYF. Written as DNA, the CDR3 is TGTGCCAGCAGCTTAGTGGGGGCCGCGGGAAACACCATATATTTT.

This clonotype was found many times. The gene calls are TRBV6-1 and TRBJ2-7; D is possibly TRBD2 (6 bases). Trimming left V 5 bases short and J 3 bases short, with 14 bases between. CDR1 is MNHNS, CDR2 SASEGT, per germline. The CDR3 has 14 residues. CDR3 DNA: TGTGCCAGCAGTTCGGGGGTAACTAGCTACGAGCAGTACTTC. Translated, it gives CASSSGVTSYEQYF.

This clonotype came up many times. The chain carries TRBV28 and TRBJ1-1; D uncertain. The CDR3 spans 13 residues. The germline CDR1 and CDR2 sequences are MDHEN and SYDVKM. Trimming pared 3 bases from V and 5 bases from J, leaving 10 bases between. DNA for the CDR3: TGTGCCAGCAGTTTTGGAAGGACGACTGAAGCTTTCTTT. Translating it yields CASSFGRTTEAFF.

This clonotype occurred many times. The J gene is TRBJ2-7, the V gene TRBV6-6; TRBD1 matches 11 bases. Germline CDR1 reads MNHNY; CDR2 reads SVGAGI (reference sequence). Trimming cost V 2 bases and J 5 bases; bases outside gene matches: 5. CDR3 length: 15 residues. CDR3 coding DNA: TGTGCCAGCAGTTACACCCGGACAGGGGGCAACGAGCAGTACTTC. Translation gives CASSYTRTGGNEQYF.

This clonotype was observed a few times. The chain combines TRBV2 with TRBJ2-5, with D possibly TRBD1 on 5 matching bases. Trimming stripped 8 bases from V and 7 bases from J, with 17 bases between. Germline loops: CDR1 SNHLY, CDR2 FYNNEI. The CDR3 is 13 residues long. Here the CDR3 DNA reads TGTGCCAGCTCTCTCGAAGGGGAAGCGACCCAGTACTTC. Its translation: CASSLEGEATQYF.

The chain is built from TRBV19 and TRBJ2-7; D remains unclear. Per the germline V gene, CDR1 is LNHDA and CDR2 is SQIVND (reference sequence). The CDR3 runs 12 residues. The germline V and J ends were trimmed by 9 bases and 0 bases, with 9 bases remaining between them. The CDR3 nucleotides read TGTGCCAGCCAGTCCCCCTCCTACGAGCAGTACTTC. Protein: CASQSPSYEQYF.

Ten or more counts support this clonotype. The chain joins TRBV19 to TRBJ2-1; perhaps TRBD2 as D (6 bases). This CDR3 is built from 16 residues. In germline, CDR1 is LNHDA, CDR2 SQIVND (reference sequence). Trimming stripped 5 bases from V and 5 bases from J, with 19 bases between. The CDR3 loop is CASSPRGGSGDNEQFF. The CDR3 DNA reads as TGTGCCAGTAGTCCCCGAGGTGGTAGCGGAGACAATGAGCAGTTCTTC.

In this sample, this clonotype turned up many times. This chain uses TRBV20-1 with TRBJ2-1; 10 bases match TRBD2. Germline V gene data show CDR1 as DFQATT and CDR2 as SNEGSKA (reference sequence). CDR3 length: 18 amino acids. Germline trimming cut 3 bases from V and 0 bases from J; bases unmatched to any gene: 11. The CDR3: CSASRPSGSPSSYNEQFF. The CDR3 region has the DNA TGCAGTGCTAGTAGGCCTAGCGGGAGTCCAAGCTCCTACAATGAGCAGTTCTTC.

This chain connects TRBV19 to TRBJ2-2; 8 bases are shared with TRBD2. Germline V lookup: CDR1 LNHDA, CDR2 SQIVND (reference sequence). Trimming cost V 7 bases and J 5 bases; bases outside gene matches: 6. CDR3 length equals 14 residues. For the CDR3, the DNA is TGTGCCAGTAAGTCGGGACTAGTGACCGGGGAGCTGTTTTTT. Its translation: CASKSGLVTGELFF.

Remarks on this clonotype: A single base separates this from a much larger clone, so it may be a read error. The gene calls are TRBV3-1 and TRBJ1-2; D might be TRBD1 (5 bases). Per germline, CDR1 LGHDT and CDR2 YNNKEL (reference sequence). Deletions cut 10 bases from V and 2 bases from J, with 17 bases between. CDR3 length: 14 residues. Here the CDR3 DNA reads TGTGCCATCACCACAGCGGGACTGAACTATGGCTACACCTTC. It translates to CAITTAGLNYGYTF. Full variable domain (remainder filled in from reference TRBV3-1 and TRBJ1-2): DTAVSQTPKYLVTQMGNDKSIKCEQNLGHDTMYWYKQDSKKFLKIMFSYNNKELIINETVPNRFSPKSPDKAHLNLHINSLELGDSAVYFCAITTAGLNYGYTFGSGTRLTVV.

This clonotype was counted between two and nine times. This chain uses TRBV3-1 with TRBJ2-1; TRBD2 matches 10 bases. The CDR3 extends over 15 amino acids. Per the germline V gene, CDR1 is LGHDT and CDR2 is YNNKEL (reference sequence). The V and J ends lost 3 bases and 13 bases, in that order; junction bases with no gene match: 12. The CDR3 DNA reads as TGTGCCAGCAGCCAGGATAGCGGGGGGAAGAGATCACAGTTCTTC. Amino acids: CASSQDSGGKRSQFF.

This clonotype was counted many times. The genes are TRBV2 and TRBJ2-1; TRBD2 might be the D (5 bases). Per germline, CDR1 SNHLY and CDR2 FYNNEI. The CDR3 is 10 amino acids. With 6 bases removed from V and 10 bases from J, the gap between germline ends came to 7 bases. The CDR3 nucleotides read TGTGCCAGCAGGACTACAGAGCAGTTCTTC. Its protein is CASRTTEQFF.

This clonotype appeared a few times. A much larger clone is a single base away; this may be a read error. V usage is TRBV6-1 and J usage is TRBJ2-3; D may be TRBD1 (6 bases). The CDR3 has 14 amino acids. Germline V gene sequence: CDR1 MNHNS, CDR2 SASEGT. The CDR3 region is CAISDPTRTDKQYF. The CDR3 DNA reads TGTGCCATCAGTGATCCTACTCGGACAGATAAGCAGTATTTT.

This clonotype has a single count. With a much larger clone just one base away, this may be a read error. The chain's CDR3 is CASSEVGVTGGNVLTF. In DNA, the CDR3 is TGTGCCAGCAGTGAAGTCGGGGTAACTGGGGGCAACGTCCTGACTTTC. The chain employs TRBV2 and TRBJ2-6; either TRBD1 or TRBD2 may supply D (5 bases each). The CDR3 covers 16 residues. Germline V CDR1 and CDR2: SNHLY, FYNNEI.

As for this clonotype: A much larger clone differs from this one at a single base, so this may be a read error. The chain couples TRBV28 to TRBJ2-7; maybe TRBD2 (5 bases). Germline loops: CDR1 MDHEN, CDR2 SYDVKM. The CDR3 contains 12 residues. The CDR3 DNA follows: TGTGCCGGCAGCCCCACTAGTGACGAGCAGTACTTC. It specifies CAGSPTSDEQYF. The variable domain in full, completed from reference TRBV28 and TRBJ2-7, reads DVKVTQSSRYLVKRTGEKVFLECVQDMDHENMFWYRQDPGLGLRLIYFSYDVKMKEKGDIPEGYSVSREKKERFSLILESASTNQTSMYLCAGSPTSDEQYFGPGTRLTVT.

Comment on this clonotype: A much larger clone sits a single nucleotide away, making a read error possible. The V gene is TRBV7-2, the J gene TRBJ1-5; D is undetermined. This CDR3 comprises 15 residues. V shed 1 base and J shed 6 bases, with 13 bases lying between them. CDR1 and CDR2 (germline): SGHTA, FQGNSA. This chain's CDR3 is CASSLEVSPVQPQHF. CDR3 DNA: TGTGCCAGCAGCTTAGAGGTTTCCCCCGTTCAGCCCCAGCATTTT.

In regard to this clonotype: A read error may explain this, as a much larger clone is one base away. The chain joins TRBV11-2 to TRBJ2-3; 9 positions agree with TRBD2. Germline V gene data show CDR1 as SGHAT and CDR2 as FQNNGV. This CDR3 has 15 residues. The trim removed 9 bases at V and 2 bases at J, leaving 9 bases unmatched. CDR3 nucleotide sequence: TGTGCCAGAAGCCCGACTAGCGGCTTCACAGATACGCAGTATTTT. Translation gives CARSPTSGFTDTQYF.